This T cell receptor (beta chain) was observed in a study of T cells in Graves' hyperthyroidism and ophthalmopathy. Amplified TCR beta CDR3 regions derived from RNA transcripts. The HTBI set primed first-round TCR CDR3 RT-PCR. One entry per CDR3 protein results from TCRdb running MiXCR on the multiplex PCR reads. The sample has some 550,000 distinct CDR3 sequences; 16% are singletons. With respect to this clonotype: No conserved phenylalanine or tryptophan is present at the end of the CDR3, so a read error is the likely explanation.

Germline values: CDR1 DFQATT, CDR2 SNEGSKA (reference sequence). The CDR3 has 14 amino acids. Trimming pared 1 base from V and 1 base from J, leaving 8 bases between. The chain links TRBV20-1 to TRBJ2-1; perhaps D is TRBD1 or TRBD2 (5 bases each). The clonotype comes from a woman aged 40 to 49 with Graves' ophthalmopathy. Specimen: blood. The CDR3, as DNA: TGCAGTGCTAGAGCGGGACGTTCCTACAATGAGCAGTTCTAC. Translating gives CSARAGRSYNEQFY.